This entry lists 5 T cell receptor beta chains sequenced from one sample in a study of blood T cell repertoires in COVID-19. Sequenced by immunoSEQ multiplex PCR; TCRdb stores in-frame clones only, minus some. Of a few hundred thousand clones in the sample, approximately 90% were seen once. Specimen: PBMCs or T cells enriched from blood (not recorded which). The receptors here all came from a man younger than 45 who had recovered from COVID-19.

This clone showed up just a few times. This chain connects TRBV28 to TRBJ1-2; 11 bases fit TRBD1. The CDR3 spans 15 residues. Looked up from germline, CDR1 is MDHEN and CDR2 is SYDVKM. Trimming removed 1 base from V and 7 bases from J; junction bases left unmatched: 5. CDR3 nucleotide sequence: TGTGCCAGCAGTTTATTTGGACAGGGGGCAATTGGCTACACCTTC. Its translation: CASSLFGQGAIGYTF.

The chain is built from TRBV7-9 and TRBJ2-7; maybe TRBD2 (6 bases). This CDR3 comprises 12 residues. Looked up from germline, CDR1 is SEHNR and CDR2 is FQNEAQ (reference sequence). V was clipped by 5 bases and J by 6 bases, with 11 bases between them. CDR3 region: CASSARDGEQYF. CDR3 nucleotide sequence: TGTGCCAGCAGCGCGCGGGACGGCGAGCAGTACTTC.

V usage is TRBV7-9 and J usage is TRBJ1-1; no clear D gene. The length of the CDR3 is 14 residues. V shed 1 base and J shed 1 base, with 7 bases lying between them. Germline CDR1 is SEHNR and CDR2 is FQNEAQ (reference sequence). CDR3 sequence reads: CASSLDRANTEAFF. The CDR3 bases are TGTGCCAGCAGCTTAGACAGAGCGAACACTGAAGCTTTCTTT. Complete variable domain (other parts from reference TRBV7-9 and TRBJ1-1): DTGVSQNPRHKITKRGQNVTFRCDPISEHNRLYWYRQTLGQGPEFLTYFQNEAQLEKSRLLSDRFSAERPKGSFSTLEIQRTEQGDSAMYLCASSLDRANTEAFFGQGTRLTVV.

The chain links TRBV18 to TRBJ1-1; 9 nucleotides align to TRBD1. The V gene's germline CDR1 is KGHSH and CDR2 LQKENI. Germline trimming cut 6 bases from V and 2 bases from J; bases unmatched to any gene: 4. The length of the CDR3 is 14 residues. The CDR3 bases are TGTGCCAGCTCCCCGGGACAGGGAAACACTGAAGCTTTCTTT. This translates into CASSPGQGNTEAFF.

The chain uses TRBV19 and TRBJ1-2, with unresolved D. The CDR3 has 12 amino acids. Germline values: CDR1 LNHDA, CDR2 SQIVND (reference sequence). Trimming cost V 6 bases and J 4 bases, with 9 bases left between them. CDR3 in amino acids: CASRGSGYGYTF. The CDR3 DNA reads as TGTGCCAGTAGGGGGAGCGGCTATGGCTACACCTTC.